Each of the 24 T cell receptor beta chains below was sequenced from the same sample in a study of T-cell memory formation after mild COVID-19. Via MiXCR, TCRdb re-called the 5' RACE reads, giving one row per CDR3 protein. Counted here are about 140,000 distinct CDR3 sequences, more than 13% occurring once; the ten biggest clones make up about 27%. The sequencing input was PBMCs or a T cell subset sorted from them (not recorded which). These receptors came from an adult woman who had mild COVID-19 (a few samples of this study predate the infection). Cell type and time point are not known.

This clonotype was seen repeatedly, ten times or more. The genes are TRBV7-9 and TRBJ2-7, with TRBD2 matching over 10 bases. This CDR3 contains 16 residues. J was trimmed by 1 base and V by 5 bases; bases with no gene match: 8. Germline-derived CDR1 and CDR2 are SEHNR and FQNEAQ (reference sequence). CDR3 residues: CASSPPAGGSSYEQYF. Here the CDR3 DNA reads TGTGCCAGCAGCCCCCCAGCGGGGGGGAGTTCCTACGAGCAGTACTTC.

This clonotype was detected many times. This chain connects TRBV7-6 to TRBJ2-3; 7 bases are shared with TRBD1. J was trimmed by 4 bases and V by 4 bases; bases with no gene match: 8. From germline, CDR1 is SGHVS and CDR2 FNYEAQ. This CDR3 is 15 amino acids long. CDR3 amino acids: CASSSQTGFADTQYF. CDR3 nucleotide sequence: TGTGCCAGCAGCTCTCAGACAGGGTTCGCAGATACGCAGTATTTT.

This rearrangement joins TRBV16 to TRBJ1-2, with a weak D call TRBD1 (5 bases). Trimming took off 0 bases at V and 7 bases at J, with 12 bases between the two ends. CDR3 length: 14 amino acids. Germline lookup yields CDR1 KGHSY and CDR2 FQNENV. This CDR3 reads CASSQSVTAFGYTF. The CDR3, as DNA: TGTGCCAGCAGCCAATCGGTGACAGCCTTTGGCTACACCTTC.

In this sample, this clonotype turned up many times. V usage is TRBV25-1 and J usage is TRBJ2-7; 7 positions agree with TRBD1. The V gene end was trimmed by 6 bases and the J gene end by 0 bases; junction bases not matched to a gene: 11. The CDR3 consists of 16 residues. Per germline, CDR1 MGHDK and CDR2 SYGVNS. The CDR3 sequence is CASRGQPGIDSYEQYF. In nucleotides, the CDR3 is TGTGCCAGCAGGGGACAGCCCGGGATTGACTCCTACGAGCAGTACTTC.

V gene TRBV10-3 combines with J gene TRBJ2-5; D possibly corresponds to TRBD2 (7 bases). The V end was cut by 0 bases, the J end by 4 bases, with 9 bases between. Germline V gives CDR1 ENHRY, CDR2 SYGVKD. CDR3 length: 14 residues. This CDR3 reads CAISESGGPETQYF. The CDR3 bases are TGTGCCATCAGTGAGTCGGGGGGGCCAGAGACCCAGTACTTC.

This clonotype came up a few times. The rearrangement uses TRBV7-2 and TRBJ2-1, with D perhaps matching TRBD2 (5 bases). Germline lookup yields CDR1 SGHTA and CDR2 FQGNSA. Between the trimmed V and J ends, which lost 2 bases and 7 bases, there was a span of 18 bases. The CDR3 runs to 16 residues. The CDR3 here is CASSLRPGFGENEQFF. CDR3 coding DNA: TGTGCCAGCAGCTTACGCCCGGGATTTGGTGAAAATGAGCAGTTCTTC.

This clonotype occurred a few times. The chain links TRBV7-6 to TRBJ2-1, with D possibly being TRBD1 (7 bases). The CDR3 runs 17 residues. Germline lookup yields CDR1 SGHVS and CDR2 FNYEAQ. The V end was cut by 7 bases, the J end by 0 bases, with 19 bases between. CDR3 sequence reads: CASNGGPGQSSYNEQFF. The CDR3 nucleotides are TGTGCCAGCAACGGAGGGCCGGGACAGAGCTCCTACAATGAGCAGTTCTTC.

This clonotype occurred a few times. The genes are TRBV7-9 and TRBJ2-7, with D possibly matching TRBD1 (5 bases). CDR1 and CDR2 (germline): SEHNR, FQNEAQ (reference sequence). Trimming removed 3 bases from V and 5 bases from J, with 14 bases in between. This CDR3 contains 14 residues. The CDR3: CASSFPGMGNEQYF. The DNA for the CDR3 is TGTGCCAGCAGCTTCCCAGGGATGGGAAACGAGCAGTACTTC.

This clonotype showed up just a few times. The chain is built from TRBV6-6 and TRBJ2-1; D possibly matches TRBD1 or TRBD2 (5 bases each). With 7 bases removed from V and 8 bases from J, the gap between germline ends came to 18 bases. The CDR3 consists of 14 residues. The germline V gene encodes CDR1 MNHNY and CDR2 SVGAGI (reference sequence). As DNA, the CDR3 is TGTGCCAGCACTCCCCGGGACGGTGGCTATGAGCAGTTCTTC. This codes for CASTPRDGGYEQFF.

This clonotype has only a few counts. The rearrangement joins TRBV9 to TRBJ1-1; possibly TRBD1 for D (6 bases). Germline assignment: CDR1 SGDLS and CDR2 YYNGEE. This CDR3 is 15 amino acids long. Trimming shortened V by 1 base and J by 3 bases, and 13 bases separated the two germline ends. DNA of the CDR3: TGTGCCAGCAGCGTAAATGGGGGCGGGTACACTGAAGCTTTCTTT. This gives the protein CASSVNGGGYTEAFF.

Ten or more counts support this clonotype. This chain's CDR3 is CATSRDTAEMYGYTF. For the CDR3, the DNA is TGTGCCACCAGCAGAGATACGGCGGAGATGTATGGCTACACCTTC. This chain connects TRBV15 to TRBJ1-2; D call uncertain. This CDR3 is built from 15 residues. V lost 0 bases and J lost 5, with 13 bases in between. Germline V gene lookup returns CDR1 LNHNV and CDR2 YYDKDF (reference sequence).

There are a few counts of this clonotype. The V gene is TRBV4-3, the J gene TRBJ2-7; 7 bases match TRBD2. With 0 bases clipped from V and 3 bases from J, the junction kept 11 bases outside the gene matches. The CDR3 is 17 residues long. CDR1 and CDR2 from the germline V gene are LGHNA and YSLEER. DNA of the CDR3: TGCGCCAGCAGCCAAGAAATCGACGCTAGCGGCTTCTACGAGCAGTACTTC. Translated: CASSQEIDASGFYEQYF.

This chain links TRBV20-1 with TRBJ2-3; D ambiguous. The germline CDR1 and CDR2 sequences are DFQATT and SNEGSKA (reference sequence). The CDR3 totals 15 residues. Trimming shortened V by 0 bases and J by 4 bases, and 14 bases separated the two germline ends. CDR3 nucleotide sequence: TGCAGTGCTAGAGAATACCCTTCCAATGCAGATACGCAGTATTTT. Its translation: CSAREYPSNADTQYF.

The chain carries TRBV20-1 and TRBJ1-5; tentatively, D is TRBD1 (6 bases). CDR3 length: 16 residues. The ends were cut back, 2 bases at V and 0 bases at J, with 14 bases in the middle. CDR1 and CDR2 (germline): DFQATT, SNEGSKA (reference sequence). As DNA, the CDR3 is TGCAGTGCTAGAATCGCCGGGACATATAGCAATCAGCCCCAGCATTTT. It is translated as CSARIAGTYSNQPQHF.

This clonotype was observed at least ten times. The chain carries TRBV24-1 and TRBJ2-1; TRBD1 aligns across 8 bases. With V trimmed by 7 bases and J by 5 bases, 6 bases remained unmatched. Per the germline V gene, CDR1 is KGHDR and CDR2 is SFDVKD. This CDR3 has 14 residues. In DNA, the CDR3 is TGTGCCACCAGCCTGGACAGGGCTCACAATGAGCAGTTCTTC. As protein: CATSLDRAHNEQFF.

V and J are TRBV7-2 and TRBJ2-1, with D unclear. Germline V lookup: CDR1 SGHTA, CDR2 FQGNSA. V lost 5 bases and J 1 base, leaving 9 bases between the germline ends. The CDR3 extends over 14 amino acids. The CDR3 reads CASSGWGSYNEQFF. For the CDR3, the DNA is TGTGCCAGCAGCGGGTGGGGATCCTACAATGAGCAGTTCTTC. Supplemented by reference TRBV7-2 and TRBJ2-1, the full variable domain reads GAGVSQSPSNKVTEKGKDVELRCDPISGHTALYWYRQSLGQGLEFLIYFQGNSAPDKSGLPSDRFSAERTGGSVSTLTIQRTQQEDSAVYLCASSGWGSYNEQFFGPGTRLTVL.

A few counts support this clonotype. CDR3 sequence: CASSWGQGANTGELFF. The CDR3 nucleotides read TGCGCCAGCAGCTGGGGACAGGGGGCAAACACCGGGGAGCTGTTTTTT. V and J are TRBV5-1 and TRBJ2-2; TRBD1 matches at 12 bases. V was pared by 3 bases and J by 2 bases, with 2 bases of the junction left unmatched. Germline loops: CDR1 SGHRS, CDR2 YFSETQ. CDR3 length: 16 residues. The full variable domain, with the rest looked up from reference TRBV5-1 and TRBJ2-2, is KAGVTQTPRYLIKTRGQQVTLSCSPISGHRSVSWYQQTPGQGLQFLFEYFSETQRNKGNFPGRFSGRQFSNSRSEMNVSTLELGDSALYLCASSWGQGANTGELFFGEGSRLTVL.

This clonotype was found many times. The gene calls are TRBV2 and TRBJ2-3, with 7 bases matching TRBD2. Germline V CDR1 and CDR2: SNHLY, FYNNEI. J gave up 14 bases and V 3 bases, and 11 bases lay outside the gene matches. CDR3 size: 13 residues. CDR3 nucleotides: TGTGCCAGCAGTGAGGGGAATAGCGGGTTAAGGTATTTT. It specifies CASSEGNSGLRYF. Full variable domain (remainder filled in from reference TRBV2 and TRBJ2-3): EPEVTQTPSHQVTQMGQEVILRCVPISNHLYFYWYRQILGQKVEFLVSFYNNEISEKSEIFDDQFSVERPDGSNFTLKIRSTKLEDSAMYFCASSEGNSGLRYFGPGTRLTVL.

The chain carries TRBV12-3 or TRBV12-4 and TRBJ2-1; D perhaps matches TRBD2 (6 bases). V lost 6 bases and J 0 bases, leaving 24 bases between the germline ends. This CDR3 contains 19 residues. CDR3 protein: CASSLFAGWGDISYNEQFF. Here the CDR3 DNA reads TGTGCCAGCAGCTTATTTGCGGGGTGGGGAGACATCTCCTACAATGAGCAGTTCTTC.

Many counts were recorded for this clonotype. The chain carries TRBV4-1 and TRBJ1-1; tentative D call: TRBD1 (6 bases). The CDR3 is 15 residues long. Trimming shortened V by 0 bases and J by 0 bases, and 8 bases separated the two germline ends. The germline gives CDR1 MGHRA, CDR2 YSYEKL. For the CDR3, the DNA is TGCGCCAGCAGCCAAGAGGACAGAATGAACACTGAAGCTTTCTTT. Its translation: CASSQEDRMNTEAFF.

The chain combines TRBV24-1 with TRBJ2-5; 8 bases are a match to TRBD2. After removal of 3 bases from V and 0 bases from J, the junction contained 14 bases not matched to a gene. The CDR3 loop spans 19 amino acids. The V gene's germline CDR1 is KGHDR and CDR2 SFDVKD. CDR3 loop: CATSDPGVAGRLNQETQYF. CDR3 DNA: TGTGCCACCAGTGATCCCGGAGTAGCGGGAAGATTAAACCAAGAGACCCAGTACTTC.

The chain carries TRBV4-1 and TRBJ2-5; 8 bases are a match to TRBD1. CDR1 is MGHRA and CDR2 is YSYEKL in the germline V gene. This CDR3 contains 17 residues. The trim removed 2 bases at V and 3 bases at J, leaving 11 bases unmatched. DNA for the CDR3: TGCGCCAGCAGCCAACACAGAGGACAGGGAGAAGAAGAGACCCAGTACTTC. Amino acids: CASSQHRGQGEEETQYF.

This chain links TRBV20-1 with TRBJ2-3, with D unresolved. CDR3 length equals 15 residues. The germline V gene has CDR1 DFQATT and CDR2 SNEGSKA (reference sequence). V was trimmed by 1 base and J by 0 bases, leaving 11 bases between them. The CDR3 loop is CSARVLGSSTDTQYF. The CDR3 region has the DNA TGCAGTGCTAGAGTCCTCGGTTCGAGCACAGATACGCAGTATTTT.

V usage is TRBV4-2 and J usage is TRBJ2-5, with D perhaps matching TRBD2 (6 bases). CDR1 is LGHNA and CDR2 is YNFKEQ in the germline V gene. The CDR3 contains 18 residues. Trimming removed 0 bases from V and 4 bases from J, with 21 bases in between. In nucleotides, the CDR3 is TGTGCCAGCAGCCAAGATCCTGCTGTCGACGGGAGAGGAGAGACCCAGTACTTC. This translates into CASSQDPAVDGRGETQYF.